The rows below give T cell receptor beta chains drawn from one sample of a study of blood T cell repertoires in COVID-19. Generated by immunoSEQ multiplex PCR, the TCRdb table keeps only in-frame clones and is missing some. In the table there are approximately 170,000 clones, about 88% of which are singletons. Sequencing input: PBMCs or T cells enriched from blood (not recorded which). Receptor source: a woman aged 18-30 years who had recovered from COVID-19. Both conserved end residues are part of each CDR3. Each record gives: V gene, J gene, D gene, CDR3 DNA, CDR3 protein. D genes are given only for firm matches.

TRBV6-5	TRBJ1-6	.	TGTGCCATAGAACAGGAGAACTTTAATTCACCCCTCCACTTT	CAIEQENFNSPLHF
TRBV7-2	TRBJ2-7	TRBD1	TGTGCCAGCACCCGGGACAGGGTTTCCTACGAGCAGTACTTC	CASTRDRVSYEQYF
TRBV6-5	TRBJ2-2	.	TGTGCCAGCAGTCTGGGCGGGGCGAACACCGGGGAGCTGTTTTTT	CASSLGGANTGELFF
TRBV6-5	TRBJ2-7	TRBD1	TGTGCCAGCAGAGATGGGACAGGGAGCTACGAGCAGTACTTC	CASRDGTGSYEQYF
TRBV5-1	TRBJ1-6	.	TGCGCCAGCAGCAGGTCGGACAAGAACAATTCACCCCTCCACTTT	CASSRSDKNNSPLHF
TRBV13	TRBJ1-1	TRBD1	TGTGCCAGCAGCGCCAACAGGGGACGCACTGAAGCTTTCTTT	CASSANRGRTEAFF
TRBV5-1	TRBJ2-2	TRBD2	TGCGCCAGCAGCTCCCCCTCGGGGGGGCGAACCGGGGAGCTGTTTTTT	CASSSPSGGRTGELFF
TRBV28	TRBJ1-2	.	TGTGCCAGCAGTTTATCAGGGAACTACTATGGCTACACCTTC	CASSLSGNYYGYTF
TRBV2	TRBJ1-1	TRBD1	TGTGCCAGCAGTGAAGGGACAGGGGCTGGGTCTGAAGCTTTCTTT	CASSEGTGAGSEAFF
TRBV6-5	TRBJ1-2	TRBD1	TGTGCCAGCTTGAGGACAGGGGTTTATGGCTACACCTTC	CASLRTGVYGYTF
TRBV5-1	TRBJ1-1	TRBD1	TGCGCCAGCAGCTTGTATCAGGGGGCGATGGGGAACACTGAAGCTTTCTTT	CASSLYQGAMGNTEAFF